Many counts were recorded for the clone carrying this TCR beta chain. Its antigen is not known. This sample stems from a study of CD8 T cells in ankylosing spondylitis. Study-level results: What appeared characteristic of ankylosing spondylitis blood was a TCR beta motif of several highly homologous variants. Disease-linked clones bore a CD8+ phenotype and were relatively rare in peripheral blood. Previous work reported some of these motif variants in the synovial fluid and blood of reactive arthritis. Reports say disease-linked clones showed up significantly more in matched ankylosing spondylitis synovial fluid.

Quantitative barcoded 5'-RACE was used to prepare TCR beta libraries. MiXCR was run by TCRdb on the 5' RACE reads, yielding one entry per CDR3 protein. The sample has about 800,000 distinct CDR3 sequences; around 11% are singletons. The V gene's germline CDR1 is MNHEY and CDR2 SVGAGI. V lost 5 bases to trimming and J lost 7 bases, with 11 bases between them. The CDR3 spans 12 residues. This TCR was recovered from a male donor with ankylosing spondylitis. The sequencing input was blood, either unsorted or a sorted T cell fraction (not recorded which). The J gene is TRBJ1-1, the V gene TRBV6-5; D remains unclear. The CDR3 region is CASSPRGSEAFF. The CDR3 coding sequence is TGTGCCAGCAGTCCACGGGGTAGTGAAGCTTTCTTT.